The next 26 T cell receptor beta chains were all read from a single sample in a study of post-analysis software for immune sequencing data. Every TCR beta cDNA library bore unique molecular identifiers. Each CDR3 protein is one row after TCRdb ran MiXCR on the PCR reads. The sample carries roughly 870,000 distinct CDR3 sequences, approximately 53% recorded once. These receptors have no known antigen. Study conclusions and caveats: There were a few TRBV segments more frequent in patients than controls, and TRBV5-6, TRBV5-1 and TRBV20-1 were among them.

Material for sequencing was blood. The receptors stem from a girl aged 10 to 17 with multiple sclerosis.

A note on this clonotype: One end of the junction does not line up with germline, which may come from a read error. The chain combines TRBV5-1 with TRBJ1-2, with no clear D. CDR1 and CDR2 from the germline V gene are SGHRS and YFSETQ. CDR3 length: 13 amino acids. CDR3 region: CASSLAGQYGYIF. The DNA of the CDR3 is TGCGCCAGCAGCTTGGCCGGGCAGTATGGCTACATCTTC.

This clonotype was observed a handful of times. The J gene is TRBJ2-4, the V gene TRBV29-1, with 7 bases identical to TRBD1. Germline V gene sequence: CDR1 SQVTM, CDR2 ANQGSEA. The CDR3 length is 15 residues. Losses at the gene ends were 5 bases for V and 6 bases for J; bases not matched to a gene: 13. CDR3 coding DNA: TGCAGCGTTCCTGATCTCGACAGGGCGGGAAACATTCAGTACTTC. It encodes CSVPDLDRAGNIQYF.

This clonotype occurred a few times. The rearrangement uses TRBV11-2 and TRBJ2-7; D is possibly TRBD1 or TRBD2 (7 bases each). The CDR3 length is 15 residues. Trimming shortened V by 5 bases and J by 3 bases, and 17 bases separated the two germline ends. Germline values: CDR1 SGHAT, CDR2 FQNNGV. The CDR3: CASSARQGGIYEQYF. The DNA of the CDR3 is TGTGCCAGCAGCGCCCGACAGGGAGGGATCTACGAGCAGTACTTC.

The chain's CDR3 is CASSSPPQDRGGTDTQYF. Here the CDR3 DNA reads TGTGCCAGCAGTTCCCCTCCTCAAGACAGGGGGGGCACAGATACGCAGTATTTT. The V gene is TRBV2, the J gene TRBJ2-3; 9 bases are shared with TRBD1. The V gene's germline CDR1 is SNHLY and CDR2 FYNNEI. The CDR3 covers 18 residues. The V gene end was trimmed by 5 bases and the J gene end by 1 base; junction bases not matched to a gene: 13.

This chain links TRBV12-3 or TRBV12-4 with TRBJ2-5; weak D call: TRBD1 (6 bases). The V and J ends lost 3 bases and 11 bases respectively, with 19 bases between them. The CDR3 runs 14 residues. CDR3 in DNA: TGTGCCAGCAGTTTTGTCCAGGGGCCAAGTGAGCAGTACTTC. It encodes CASSFVQGPSEQYF.

The chain combines TRBV12-3 or TRBV12-4 with TRBJ2-1, with 7 bases identical to TRBD2. The CDR3 runs to 13 residues. V gave up 5 bases and J gave up 5 bases; unmatched junction bases: 3. CDR3 nucleotide sequence: TGTGCCAGCAGTGCCGGGACTAACAATGAGCAGTTCTTC. This gives the protein CASSAGTNNEQFF.

J is TRBJ2-7 and V is TRBV2, with D possibly TRBD1 on 6 matching bases. Germline CDR1 reads SNHLY; CDR2 reads FYNNEI. The CDR3 runs 13 residues. V was cut by 2 bases and J by 2 bases, with 7 bases left in between. Here the CDR3 reads CASSENRAYEQYF. The CDR3 DNA follows: TGTGCCAGCAGTGAAAACAGGGCCTACGAGCAGTACTTC.

The rearrangement links TRBV20-1 to TRBJ2-1; D remains ambiguous. The CDR3 length is 14 residues. V was cut by 3 bases and J by 4 bases, with 13 bases left in between. Germline loops: CDR1 DFQATT, CDR2 SNEGSKA (reference sequence). The CDR3 protein is CSARLIGAYNEQFF. The CDR3, as DNA: TGCAGTGCTAGGCTGATAGGAGCTTACAATGAGCAGTTCTTC.

The rearrangement links TRBV15 to TRBJ2-3; D might be TRBD2 (5 bases). Germline V gene lookup returns CDR1 LNHNV and CDR2 YYDKDF (reference sequence). This CDR3 spans 15 amino acids. V lost 0 bases and J lost 2, with 9 bases in between. The CDR3 nucleotides are TGTGCCACCAGCAGAGAGCCGGGGTTCACAGATACGCAGTATTTT. It codes for CATSREPGFTDTQYF.

This clonotype occurred once. The chain is built from TRBV5-1 and TRBJ2-7; TRBD1 matches 9 bases. The CDR3 loop spans 15 amino acids. Trimming removed 5 bases from V and 5 bases from J; junction bases left unmatched: 11. Germline V gene lookup returns CDR1 SGHRS and CDR2 YFSETQ. This chain's CDR3 is CASSWPGTGNHEQYF. CDR3 nucleotides: TGCGCCAGCAGTTGGCCCGGGACAGGGAACCACGAGCAGTACTTC.

The table lists this clonotype with a few counts. The chain joins TRBV4-1 to TRBJ2-1; D might be TRBD2 (6 bases). Deletions cut 0 bases from V and 9 bases from J, with 18 bases between. From germline, CDR1 is MGHRA and CDR2 YSYEKL. The CDR3 has 16 residues. The CDR3 here is CASSQDEAGSLIEQFF. In DNA form, the CDR3 reads TGCGCCAGCAGCCAAGATGAGGCGGGGTCGCTCATTGAGCAGTTCTTC.

The chain has TRBV20-1 and TRBJ2-1, with D unclear. Germline lookup yields CDR1 DFQATT and CDR2 SNEGSKA (reference sequence). Trimming cost V 0 bases and J 7 bases, with 4 bases left between them. The CDR3 sequence is 11 residues long. DNA of the CDR3: TGCAGTGCTAGAGAGCGGAATGAGCAGTTCTTC. It yields the protein CSARERNEQFF.

The rearrangement links TRBV29-1 to TRBJ2-1; TRBD1 is a possible D gene (6 bases). CDR3 size: 10 residues. Between the trimmed V and J ends, which lost 1 base and 15 bases, there was a span of 10 bases. Germline lookup yields CDR1 SQVTM and CDR2 ANQGSEA. The CDR3 coding sequence is TGCAGCGTTGAAGGGACAGTGGGGTTCTTC. Amino acids: CSVEGTVGFF.

The table lists this clonotype with a few counts. The gene calls are TRBV12-3 or TRBV12-4 and TRBJ1-1, with D possibly being TRBD1 (5 bases). The CDR3 consists of 14 residues. V lost 5 bases to trimming and J lost 3 bases, with 13 bases between them. The chain's CDR3 is CASSQGARDTEAFF. The CDR3, as DNA: TGTGCCAGCAGTCAAGGGGCGAGGGACACTGAAGCTTTCTTT.

This clonotype appeared once. This chain uses TRBV6-5 with TRBJ2-1, with D hard to call. This CDR3 contains 19 residues. Deletions cut 0 bases from V and 0 bases from J, with 18 bases between. From germline, CDR1 is MNHEY and CDR2 SVGAGI. CDR3 protein: CASSYSNSPDGSSYNEQFF. The CDR3 DNA reads TGTGCCAGCAGTTACTCGAATTCTCCAGACGGTAGCTCCTACAATGAGCAGTTCTTC.

The chain couples TRBV7-2 to TRBJ2-7; 10 nucleotides match TRBD1. Per germline, CDR1 SGHTA and CDR2 FQGNSA. V lost 1 base, J lost 5 bases, and 5 bases stayed unmatched. The CDR3 runs 15 residues. The CDR3 reads CASSLVGTGDHEQYF. In DNA, the CDR3 is TGTGCCAGCAGCTTAGTTGGGACAGGGGATCACGAGCAGTACTTC.

CDR3 loop: CASSPRETDTEAFF. The CDR3 DNA is TGCGCCAGCAGCCCTCGGGAAACCGACACTGAAGCTTTCTTT. The genes are TRBV5-1 and TRBJ1-1; no firm D call. The germline gives CDR1 SGHRS, CDR2 YFSETQ. The CDR3 is 14 amino acids. The V gene lost 4 bases and the J gene lost 3 bases, with 13 bases spanning the gap.

The rearrangement links TRBV5-1 to TRBJ2-3; unclear D gene. Trimming removed 0 bases from V and 0 bases from J, with 8 bases in between. The V gene's germline CDR1 is SGHRS and CDR2 YFSETQ. The CDR3 is made up of 15 amino acids. The CDR3 DNA is TGCGCCAGCAGCTTGGCCCCTTCTAGCACAGATACGCAGTATTTT. Protein sequence: CASSLAPSSTDTQYF. The full variable domain, completed using reference TRBV5-1 and TRBJ2-3, is KAGVTQTPRYLIKTRGQQVTLSCSPISGHRSVSWYQQTPGQGLQFLFEYFSETQRNKGNFPGRFSGRQFSNSRSEMNVSTLELGDSALYLCASSLAPSSTDTQYFGPGTRLTVL.

As to this clonotype: An end of the junction does not agree with germline; a read error may underlie this. The chain recombines TRBV28 with TRBJ2-7, with a weak D call TRBD2 (6 bases). The CDR3 runs 15 residues. Germline loops: CDR1 MDHEN, CDR2 SYDVKM. CDR3 region: CASSLNSGLGYEQYF. The DNA of the CDR3 is TGTGCTAGCAGTTTAAACAGCGGGTTGGGCTACGAGCAGTACTTC.

The J gene is TRBJ2-1, the V gene TRBV19; no clear D gene. This CDR3 is built from 12 residues. Germline values: CDR1 LNHDA, CDR2 SQIVND (reference sequence). The V end was cut by 7 bases, the J end by 4 bases, with 8 bases between. The CDR3 loop is CASIPGYNEQFF. The CDR3 bases are TGTGCCAGTATCCCAGGTTACAATGAGCAGTTCTTC.

This chain joins TRBV6-5 and TRBJ2-7; TRBD1 might be the D (5 bases). The CDR3 length is 16 residues. Looked up from germline, CDR1 is MNHEY and CDR2 is SVGAGI. The germline V and J ends were trimmed by 5 bases and 0 bases, with 17 bases remaining between them. The CDR3 sequence: CASSNERQSHSYEQYF. CDR3 nucleotides: TGTGCCAGCAGTAATGAGAGACAGAGCCACTCCTACGAGCAGTACTTC.

This clonotype was seen a few times. The chain uses TRBV27 and TRBJ1-1; D is uncertain. The CDR3 is 14 amino acids. In germline, CDR1 is MNHEY, CDR2 SMNVEV (reference sequence). Trimming shortened V by 0 bases and J by 0 bases, and 5 bases separated the two germline ends. The CDR3 sequence: CASSLSALNTEAFF. The DNA for the CDR3 is TGTGCCAGCAGTTTATCGGCGCTGAACACTGAAGCTTTCTTT.

This chain joins TRBV10-3 and TRBJ2-5; D might be TRBD1 (6 bases). The V end lost 2 bases, the J end lost 5 bases, and 12 bases lay between the germline ends. In germline, CDR1 is ENHRY, CDR2 SYGVKD. CDR3 length: 14 amino acids. The CDR3 DNA reads as TGTGCCATCAGTGAGAGGACAGAGGGCGAGACCCAGTACTTC. This translates into CAISERTEGETQYF.

CDR3 loop: CASSQSDRKNEQYF. CDR3 nucleotide sequence: TGCGCCAGCAGCCAATCGGACAGGAAAAACGAGCAGTACTTC. The chain is built from TRBV4-1 and TRBJ2-7; 7 nucleotides agree with TRBD1. The germline gives CDR1 MGHRA, CDR2 YSYEKL. J gave up 5 bases and V 2 bases, and 6 bases lay outside the gene matches. The CDR3 length is 14 residues.

There are a few counts of this clonotype. The chain couples TRBV10-3 to TRBJ2-7; TRBD1 matches at 9 bases. The ends lost 2 bases at V and 1 base at J; junction bases unmatched: 6. The germline gives CDR1 ENHRY, CDR2 SYGVKD. The CDR3 length is 16 residues. The CDR3 sequence: CAISEGGGTGSYEQYF. The DNA of the CDR3 is TGTGCCATCAGTGAGGGTGGCGGGACAGGGTCCTACGAGCAGTACTTC.

This chain uses TRBV4-1 with TRBJ2-1; D is unclear. The CDR3 contains 14 residues. Between the trimmed V and J ends, which lost 4 bases and 5 bases, there was a span of 12 bases. CDR1 and CDR2 from the germline V gene are MGHRA and YSYEKL. CDR3 in DNA: TGCGCCAGCAGCCCATCAAGGATCAACAATGAGCAGTTCTTC. It is translated as CASSPSRINNEQFF.